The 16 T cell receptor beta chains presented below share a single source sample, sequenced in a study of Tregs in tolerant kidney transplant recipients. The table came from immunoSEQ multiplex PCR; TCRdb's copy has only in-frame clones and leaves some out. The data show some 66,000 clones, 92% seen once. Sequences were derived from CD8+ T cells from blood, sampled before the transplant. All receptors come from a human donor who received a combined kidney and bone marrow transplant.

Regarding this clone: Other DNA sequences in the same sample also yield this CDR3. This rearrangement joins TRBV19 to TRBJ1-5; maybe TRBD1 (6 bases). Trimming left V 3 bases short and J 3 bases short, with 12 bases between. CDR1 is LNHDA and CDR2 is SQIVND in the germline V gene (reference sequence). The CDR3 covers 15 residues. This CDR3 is CASSIGQGLNQPQHF. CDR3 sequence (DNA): TGTGCCAGTAGTATCGGCCAGGGGCTCAATCAGCCCCAGCATTTT.

The CDR3 here is CASNAAVNTEAFF. CDR3 nucleotide sequence: TGTGCCAGTAACGCCGCGGTAAACACTGAAGCTTTCTTT. V is TRBV19 and J is TRBJ1-1; the D is unclear. Germline values: CDR1 LNHDA, CDR2 SQIVND (reference sequence). V lost 7 bases to trimming and J lost 2 bases, with 11 bases between them. This CDR3 comprises 13 residues. Variable domain in full (rest from reference TRBV19 and TRBJ1-1): DGGITQSPKYLFRKEGQNVTLSCEQNLNHDAMYWYRQDPGQGLRLIYYSQIVNDFQKGDIAEGYSVSREKKESFPLTVTSAQKNPTAFYLCASNAAVNTEAFFGQGTRLTVV.

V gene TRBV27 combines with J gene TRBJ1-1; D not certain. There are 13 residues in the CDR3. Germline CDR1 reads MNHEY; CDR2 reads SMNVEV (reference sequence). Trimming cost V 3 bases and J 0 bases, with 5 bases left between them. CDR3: CASSLSVNTEAFF. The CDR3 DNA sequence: TGTGCCAGCAGTTTGAGTGTGAACACTGAAGCTTTCTTT.

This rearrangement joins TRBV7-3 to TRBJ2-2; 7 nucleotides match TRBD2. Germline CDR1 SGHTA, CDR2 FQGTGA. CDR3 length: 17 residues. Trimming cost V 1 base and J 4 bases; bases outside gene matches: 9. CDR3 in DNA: TGTGCCAGCAGCTTAAGTATTGGCAGCGGGATCACCGGGGAGCTGTTTTTT. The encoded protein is CASSLSIGSGITGELFF.

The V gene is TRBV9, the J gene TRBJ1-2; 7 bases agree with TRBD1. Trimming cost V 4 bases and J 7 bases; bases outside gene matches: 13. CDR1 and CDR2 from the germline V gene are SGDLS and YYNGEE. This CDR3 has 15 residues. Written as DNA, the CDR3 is TGTGCCAGCAGCACGAACAGGGGTGTAAAGGGTGGCTACACCTTC. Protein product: CASSTNRGVKGGYTF.

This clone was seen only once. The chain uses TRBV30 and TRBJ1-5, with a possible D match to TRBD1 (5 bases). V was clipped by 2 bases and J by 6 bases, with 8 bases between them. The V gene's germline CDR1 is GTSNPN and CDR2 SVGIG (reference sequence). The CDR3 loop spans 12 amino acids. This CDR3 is CAWSRGGQPQHF. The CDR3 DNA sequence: TGTGCCTGGAGTAGGGGCGGTCAGCCCCAGCATTTT.

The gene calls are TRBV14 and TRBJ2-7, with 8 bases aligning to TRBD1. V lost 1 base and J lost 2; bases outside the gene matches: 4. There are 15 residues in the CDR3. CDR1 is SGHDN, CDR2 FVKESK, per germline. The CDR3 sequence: CASSQARTGTYEQYF. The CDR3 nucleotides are TGTGCCAGCAGCCAAGCACGGACAGGGACCTACGAGCAGTACTTC.

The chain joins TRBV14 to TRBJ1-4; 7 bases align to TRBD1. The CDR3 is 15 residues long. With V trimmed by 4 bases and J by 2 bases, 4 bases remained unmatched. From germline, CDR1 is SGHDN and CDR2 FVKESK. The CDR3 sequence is CASSLTGATNEKLFF. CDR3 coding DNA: TGTGCCAGCAGCCTAACAGGGGCGACTAATGAAAAACTGTTTTTT. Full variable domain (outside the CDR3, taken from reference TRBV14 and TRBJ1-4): EAGVTQFPSHSVIEKGQTVTLRCDPISGHDNLYWYRRVMGKEIKFLLHFVKESKQDESGMPNNRFLAERTGGTYSTLKVQPAELEDSGVYFCASSLTGATNEKLFFGSGTQLSVL.

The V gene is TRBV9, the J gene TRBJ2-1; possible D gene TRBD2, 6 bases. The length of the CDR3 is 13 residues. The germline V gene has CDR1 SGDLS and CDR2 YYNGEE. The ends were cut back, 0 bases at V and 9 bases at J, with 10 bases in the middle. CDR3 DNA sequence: TGTGCCAGCAGCGTAGGAAGCGGGCCTGAGCAGTTCTTC. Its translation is CASSVGSGPEQFF.

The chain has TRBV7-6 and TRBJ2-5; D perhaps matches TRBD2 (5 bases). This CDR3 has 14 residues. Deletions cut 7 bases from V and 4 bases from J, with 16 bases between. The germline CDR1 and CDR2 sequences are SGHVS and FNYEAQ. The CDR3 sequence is CASTLEEGLETQYF. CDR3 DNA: TGTGCCAGCACCCTTGAAGAGGGATTAGAGACCCAGTACTTC.

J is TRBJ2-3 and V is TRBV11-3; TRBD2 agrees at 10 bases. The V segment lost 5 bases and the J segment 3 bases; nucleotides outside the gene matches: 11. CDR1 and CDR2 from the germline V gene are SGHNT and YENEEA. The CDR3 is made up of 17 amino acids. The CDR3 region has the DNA TGTGCCAGCAGCGAGAGGGGGGCTAGCGGGAGTACAGATACGCAGTATTTT. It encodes CASSERGASGSTDTQYF. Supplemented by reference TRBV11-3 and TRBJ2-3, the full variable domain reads EAGVVQSPRYKIIEKKQPVAFWCNPISGHNTLYWYLQNLGQGPELLIRYENEEAVDDSQLPKDRFSAERLKGVDSTLKIQPAELGDSAVYLCASSERGASGSTDTQYFGPGTRLTVL.

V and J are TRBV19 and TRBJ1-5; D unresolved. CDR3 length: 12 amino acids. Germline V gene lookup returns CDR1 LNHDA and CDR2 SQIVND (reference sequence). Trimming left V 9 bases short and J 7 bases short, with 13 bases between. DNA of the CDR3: TGTGCCAGCACAGCCGTCGGCCAGCCCCAGCATTTT. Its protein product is CASTAVGQPQHF.

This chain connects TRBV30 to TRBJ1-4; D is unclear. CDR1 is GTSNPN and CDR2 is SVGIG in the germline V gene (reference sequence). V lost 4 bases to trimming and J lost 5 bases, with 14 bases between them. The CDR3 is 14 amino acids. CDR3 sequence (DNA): TGTGCCTGGACCTTGACCACTAAAAATGAAAAACTGTTTTTT. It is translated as CAWTLTTKNEKLFF.

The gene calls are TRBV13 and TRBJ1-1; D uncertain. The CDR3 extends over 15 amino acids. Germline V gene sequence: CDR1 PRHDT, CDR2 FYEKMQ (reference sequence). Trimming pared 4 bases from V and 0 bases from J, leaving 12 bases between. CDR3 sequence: CASSSERDMNTEAFF. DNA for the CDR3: TGTGCCAGCAGCTCCGAGAGGGATATGAACACTGAAGCTTTCTTT.

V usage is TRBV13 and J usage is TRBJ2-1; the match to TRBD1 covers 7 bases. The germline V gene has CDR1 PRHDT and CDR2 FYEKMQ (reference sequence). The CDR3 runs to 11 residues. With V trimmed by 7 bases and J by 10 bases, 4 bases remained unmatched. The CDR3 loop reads CASTKTGEQFF. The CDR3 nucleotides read TGTGCCAGCACTAAGACAGGGGAGCAGTTCTTC.

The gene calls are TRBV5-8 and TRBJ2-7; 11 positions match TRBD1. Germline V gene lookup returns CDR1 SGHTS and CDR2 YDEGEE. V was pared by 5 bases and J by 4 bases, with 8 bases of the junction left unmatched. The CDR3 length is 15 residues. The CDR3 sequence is CASSDGQGAFYEQYF. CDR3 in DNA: TGTGCCAGCAGTGATGGACAGGGGGCTTTTTACGAGCAGTACTTC.